This T cell receptor (beta chain) appears in the sequencing data of a study of cytomegalovirus exposure and HLA in healthy donors. There are 15 residues in the CDR3. Germline V gene sequence: CDR1 MNHNY, CDR2 SVGAGI (reference sequence). The germline V and J ends were trimmed by 7 bases and 3 bases, with 15 bases remaining between them. Of note for this clone: Antigen unknown.

Whole-study findings and limits: Later on, an analysis tied 15,000 or so TCR beta sequences to HLA alleles at 0.05 false discovery rate.

The PCR had 60 Vbeta and 13 Jbeta primers. Assay used: immunoSEQ multiplex PCR; TCRdb lists only in-frame clones, some missing. The sample yields 100,000 to 150,000 clones, roughly four fifths seen once. The rearrangement uses TRBV6-6 and TRBJ2-2, with a possible D match to TRBD2 (5 bases). Sequencing used PBMCs. The sequence derives from a middle-aged woman in good health and CMV-seropositive. This CDR3 is CASTQEGTYTGELFF. The DNA of the CDR3 is TGTGCCAGCACCCAAGAGGGCACCTACACCGGGGAGCTGTTTTTT.